This T cell receptor beta chain was captured by sequencing in a study of blood T cell repertoires in COVID-19. Study-level background: The samples span acute and convalescent COVID-19 from the United States, Italy and Spain.

Assay used: immunoSEQ multiplex PCR; TCRdb lists only in-frame clones, some missing. The repertoire holds roughly 250,000 clones, with around 82% as singletons. The CDR3 totals 15 residues. Unmatched junction bases numbered 3, after V lost 5 bases and J lost 1 base. Per germline, CDR1 ENHRY and CDR2 SYGVKD. This chain connects TRBV10-3 to TRBJ2-4, with 9 bases aligning to TRBD1. What was sequenced was peripheral blood. This receptor was identified in a woman over 75 with active or convalescent COVID-19. For the CDR3, the DNA is TGTGCCATCAGTCAAGACAGGGGGGCCAAAAACATTCAGTACTTC. Amino acids: CAISQDRGAKNIQYF.